Following are 19 T cell receptor beta chains from one sample sequenced in a study of early T cells in non-severe SARS-CoV-2 infection. TCRdb re-called the 5' RACE reads through MiXCR, storing one row per CDR3 protein. Here the sample spans 100,000 or so distinct CDR3 sequences, approximately 16% being singletons. Sequenced material: whole blood, taken at baseline. All receptors come from an adult who was a healthcare worker with PCR-confirmed SARS-CoV-2 infection or an uninfected control (not recorded which).

The chain couples TRBV29-1 to TRBJ1-1; D is ambiguous. The length of the CDR3 is 14 residues. The V gene's germline CDR1 is SQVTM and CDR2 ANQGSEA. V was pared by 0 bases and J by 1 base, with 9 bases between. CDR3 loop: CSVEEIPGNTEAFF. The DNA of the CDR3 is TGCAGCGTTGAAGAAATCCCAGGGAACACTGAAGCTTTCTTT.

J is TRBJ1-1 and V is TRBV10-3; D uncertain. V was trimmed by 5 bases and J by 2 bases, leaving 3 bases between them. Germline V gene sequence: CDR1 ENHRY, CDR2 SYGVKD. The CDR3 runs to 11 residues. CDR3 loop: CAISTNTEAFF. As DNA, the CDR3 is TGTGCCATCAGTACAAACACTGAAGCTTTCTTT.

The chain uses TRBV7-9 and TRBJ2-7; no clear D. Germline loops: CDR1 SEHNR, CDR2 FQNEAQ (reference sequence). CDR3 size: 12 residues. With 4 bases removed from V and 7 bases from J, the gap between germline ends came to 11 bases. The CDR3 region is CASSSGFVEQYF. The CDR3 DNA is TGTGCCAGCAGCTCCGGGTTCGTAGAGCAGTACTTC.

In its sample, this clonotype was seen many times. This chain links TRBV7-8 with TRBJ2-7; D is ambiguous. Per germline, CDR1 SGHVS and CDR2 FQNEAQ. CDR3 size: 15 residues. V shed 1 base and J shed 1 base, with 11 bases lying between them. As DNA, the CDR3 is TGTGCCAGCAGCTTAGGTGGCGGCCGTTCCTACGAGCAGTACTTC. This encodes CASSLGGGRSYEQYF.

V and J are TRBV5-6 and TRBJ1-1; tentatively, D is TRBD1 (5 bases). V dropped 0 bases and J dropped 8 bases, with 11 bases sitting between them. CDR3 length equals 13 residues. CDR1 is SGHDT and CDR2 is YYEEEE in the germline V gene. The CDR3, as DNA: TGTGCCAGCAGCTTGGCAGGGACTCCCGAAGCTTTCTTT. Amino acids: CASSLAGTPEAFF.

This clonotype was seen just once. One end of the junction varies from germline; a read error may be responsible. The chain carries TRBV18 and TRBJ1-6; no firm D call. CDR1 and CDR2 (germline): KGHSH, LQKENI. The CDR3 extends over 15 amino acids. The CDR3 nucleotides read TGTGCCAGCTCACCAGGGGTTTCCTATAATTCGCCCCTCCACTTT. Encoded protein: CASSPGVSYNSPLHF. Full variable domain (rest looked up from reference TRBV18 and TRBJ1-6): NAGVMQNPRHLVRRRGQEARLRCSPMKGHSHVYWYRQLPEEGLKFMVYLQKENIIDESGMPKERFSAEFPKEGPSILRIQQVVRGDSAAYFCASSPGVSYNSPLHFGNGTRLTVT.

This clonotype has just a few counts. This chain uses TRBV28 with TRBJ2-5, with a weak D call TRBD1 (6 bases). CDR1 MDHEN and CDR2 SYDVKM come from the germline V gene. The CDR3 covers 15 residues. Trimming removed 6 bases from V and 4 bases from J, with 18 bases in between. Here the CDR3 reads CASRHQTGGSETQYF. DNA of the CDR3: TGTGCCAGCAGACATCAGACAGGTGGGTCAGAGACCCAGTACTTC.

This clonotype was seen a few times. This chain uses TRBV7-2 with TRBJ2-3; TRBD2 aligns across 11 bases. The CDR3 is 18 amino acids. CDR1 and CDR2 from the germline V gene are SGHTA and FQGNSA. The trim removed 3 bases at V and 0 bases at J, leaving 8 bases unmatched. This CDR3 is CASSFSGRASVSTDTQYF. The DNA for the CDR3 is TGTGCCAGCAGCTTTAGCGGGAGGGCCAGCGTGAGCACAGATACGCAGTATTTT.

The V gene is TRBV11-3, the J gene TRBJ2-2, with unresolved D. CDR3 length equals 15 residues. The V gene's germline CDR1 is SGHNT and CDR2 YENEEA. V was clipped by 2 bases and J by 6 bases, with 13 bases between them. CDR3 amino acids: CASSLSGPHAGELFF. As DNA, the CDR3 is TGTGCCAGCAGCTTATCTGGTCCCCACGCCGGGGAGCTGTTTTTT. The entire variable domain, with the rest obtained from reference TRBV11-3 and TRBJ2-2, is as follows: EAGVVQSPRYKIIEKKQPVAFWCNPISGHNTLYWYLQNLGQGPELLIRYENEEAVDDSQLPKDRFSAERLKGVDSTLKIQPAELGDSAVYLCASSLSGPHAGELFFGEGSRLTVL.

This clonotype was seen ten or more times. The rearrangement uses TRBV28 and TRBJ1-3, with TRBD1 as a possible D gene (6 bases). Between the trimmed V and J ends, which lost 5 bases and 7 bases, there was a span of 12 bases. Germline V gene sequence: CDR1 MDHEN, CDR2 SYDVKM. The CDR3 length is 13 residues. The CDR3 bases are TGTGCCAGCAGTCTGACAGGCGGGAACACCATATATTTT. It is translated as CASSLTGGNTIYF.

Written as DNA, the CDR3 is TGTGCCATCAGTGAGGTCGGGGGCAGCCGTTCCTACGAGCAGTACTTC. It specifies CAISEVGGSRSYEQYF. The chain has TRBV10-3 and TRBJ2-7; D could derive from TRBD1 or TRBD2 (6 bases each). Germline-derived CDR1 and CDR2 are ENHRY and SYGVKD. V was trimmed by 2 bases and J by 1 base, leaving 15 bases between them. The CDR3 loop spans 16 amino acids.

This clonotype was detected only a few times. The chain couples TRBV15 to TRBJ2-3; no definite D call. The CDR3 is made up of 12 amino acids. The V end was cut by 5 bases, the J end by 9 bases, with 12 bases between. Germline V gives CDR1 LNHNV, CDR2 YYDKDF (reference sequence). As DNA, the CDR3 is TGTGCCACCAGCCCAGAAGGAGCCACGCAGTATTTT. It specifies CATSPEGATQYF.

This clonotype was detected only a few times. V is TRBV3-1 and J is TRBJ2-3; TRBD2 might be the D (5 bases). V gave up 1 base and J gave up 2 bases, with 13 bases separating them. Per the germline V gene, CDR1 is LGHDT and CDR2 is YNNKEL (reference sequence). The CDR3 has 16 residues. Written as DNA, the CDR3 is TGTGCCAGCAGCCAAGGGACTCCCATCCCCACAGATACGCAGTATTTT. Translating it yields CASSQGTPIPTDTQYF.

This clonotype has only a few counts. This chain joins TRBV7-9 and TRBJ1-4; the D is unclear. V lost 3 bases and J lost 8, with 7 bases in between. There are 12 residues in the CDR3. Per germline, CDR1 SEHNR and CDR2 FQNEAQ (reference sequence). The CDR3 region has the DNA TGTGCCAGCAGCTTTACGTACGAAAAACTGTTTTTT. It encodes CASSFTYEKLFF.

The chain carries TRBV20-1 and TRBJ2-7; either TRBD1 or TRBD2 may fit D (5 bases each). V lost 3 bases and J lost 2, with 23 bases in between. The germline V gene has CDR1 DFQATT and CDR2 SNEGSKA (reference sequence). The CDR3 has 17 residues. The CDR3 sequence: CSASSSGTLGIPYEQYF. CDR3 sequence (DNA): TGCAGTGCTAGTAGTTCGGGGACGTTGGGGATACCCTACGAGCAGTACTTC.

The rearrangement links TRBV6-5 to TRBJ2-7; D is possibly TRBD2 (5 bases). This CDR3 has 12 amino acids. Germline CDR1 and CDR2: MNHEY and SVGAGI. With 8 bases removed from V and 7 bases from J, the gap between germline ends came to 15 bases. CDR3 region: CASFSGLGEQYF. The CDR3, as DNA: TGTGCCAGCTTCAGCGGCCTGGGAGAGCAGTACTTC.

At least ten counts were recorded for this clonotype. The chain joins TRBV7-8 to TRBJ2-3; D unresolved. This CDR3 is 14 amino acids long. The V gene's germline CDR1 is SGHVS and CDR2 FQNEAQ. The V and J ends lost 2 bases and 1 base respectively, with 7 bases between them. CDR3 coding DNA: TGTGCCAGCAGCTTAACCCCGCGCACAGATACGCAGTATTTT. This encodes CASSLTPRTDTQYF.

This clonotype was detected many times. V and J are TRBV19 and TRBJ2-7, with a possible D match to TRBD2 (5 bases). V was cut by 3 bases and J by 0 bases, with 12 bases left in between. Germline V gives CDR1 LNHDA, CDR2 SQIVND (reference sequence). This CDR3 is 15 amino acids long. CDR3 bases: TGTGCCAGTAGTATCGGTGACGGAGGCTCCTACGAGCAGTACTTC. Amino acids: CASSIGDGGSYEQYF.

This clonotype has more than one count but fewer than ten. A junction boundary mismatches the germline segment, possibly from a read error. V is TRBV24-1 and J is TRBJ2-7; D possibly uses TRBD1 or TRBD2 (5 bases each). The CDR3 is 14 amino acids. Germline V gene data show CDR1 as KGHDR and CDR2 as SFDVKD. The CDR3 sequence: CAPSRDGRPYEQYF. The CDR3 DNA follows: TGTGCCCCCAGCCGGGACGGGCGACCCTACGAGCAGTACTTC.